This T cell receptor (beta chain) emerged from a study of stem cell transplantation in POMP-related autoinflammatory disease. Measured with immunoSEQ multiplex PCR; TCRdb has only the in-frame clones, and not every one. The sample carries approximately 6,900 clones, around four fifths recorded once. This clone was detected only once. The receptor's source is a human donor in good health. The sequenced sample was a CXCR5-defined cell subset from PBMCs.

CDR3 in DNA: TGTGCCAGCAGCGGGAGGACAGGGGGCGCGAGTTATGGCTACACCTTC. Translated, it gives CASSGRTGGASYGYTF. The J gene is TRBJ1-2, the V gene TRBV5-4, with 11 positions matching TRBD1. Trimming took 4 bases from V and 5 from J; bases not matched to a gene: 10. The CDR3 totals 16 residues. Germline lookup yields CDR1 SGHNT and CDR2 YYREEE (reference sequence).